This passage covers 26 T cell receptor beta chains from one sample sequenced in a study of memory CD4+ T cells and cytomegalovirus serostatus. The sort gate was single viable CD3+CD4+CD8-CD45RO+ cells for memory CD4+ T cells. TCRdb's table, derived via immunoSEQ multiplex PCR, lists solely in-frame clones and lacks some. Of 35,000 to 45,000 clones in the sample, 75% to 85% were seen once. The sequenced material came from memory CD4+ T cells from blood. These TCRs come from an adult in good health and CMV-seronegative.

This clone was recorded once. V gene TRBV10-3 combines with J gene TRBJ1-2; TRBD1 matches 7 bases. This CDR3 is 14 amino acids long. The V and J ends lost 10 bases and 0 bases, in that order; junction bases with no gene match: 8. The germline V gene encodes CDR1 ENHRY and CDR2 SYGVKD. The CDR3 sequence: CATGPGQTNYGYTF. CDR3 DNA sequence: TGTGCCACCGGGCCGGGACAGACTAACTATGGCTACACCTTC.

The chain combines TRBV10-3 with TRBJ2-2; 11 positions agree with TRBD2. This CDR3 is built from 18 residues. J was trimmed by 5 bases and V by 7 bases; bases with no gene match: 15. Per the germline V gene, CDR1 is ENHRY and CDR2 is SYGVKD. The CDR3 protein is CAIKRLAGPITTTGELFF. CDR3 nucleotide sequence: TGTGCCATCAAGCGACTAGCGGGGCCGATAACTACGACCGGGGAGCTGTTTTTT.

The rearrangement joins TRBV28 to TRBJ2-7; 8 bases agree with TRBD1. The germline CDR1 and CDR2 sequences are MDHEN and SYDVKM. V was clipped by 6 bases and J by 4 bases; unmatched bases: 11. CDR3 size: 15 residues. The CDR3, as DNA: TGTGCCAGCAGAGAGACCGGGACAGGAGATTACGAGCAGTACTTC. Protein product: CASRETGTGDYEQYF.

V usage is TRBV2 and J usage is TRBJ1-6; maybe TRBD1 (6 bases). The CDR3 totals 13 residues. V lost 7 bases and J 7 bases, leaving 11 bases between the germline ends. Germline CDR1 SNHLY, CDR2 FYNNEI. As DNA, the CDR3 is TGTGCCAGCACAGGGGTCTCAAATTCACCCCTCCACTTT. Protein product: CASTGVSNSPLHF.

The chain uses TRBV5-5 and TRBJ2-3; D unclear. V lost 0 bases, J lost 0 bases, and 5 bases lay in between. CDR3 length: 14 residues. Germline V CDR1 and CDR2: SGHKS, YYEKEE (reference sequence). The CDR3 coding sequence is TGTGCCAGCAGCTTGGAACAAAGCACAGATACGCAGTATTTT. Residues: CASSLEQSTDTQYF.

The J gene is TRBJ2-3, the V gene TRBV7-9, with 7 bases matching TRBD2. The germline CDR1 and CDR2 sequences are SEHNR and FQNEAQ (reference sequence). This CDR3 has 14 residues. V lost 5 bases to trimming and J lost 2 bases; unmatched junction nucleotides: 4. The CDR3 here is CASSMGGVTDTQYF. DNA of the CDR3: TGTGCCAGCAGCATGGGGGGGGTCACAGATACGCAGTATTTT.

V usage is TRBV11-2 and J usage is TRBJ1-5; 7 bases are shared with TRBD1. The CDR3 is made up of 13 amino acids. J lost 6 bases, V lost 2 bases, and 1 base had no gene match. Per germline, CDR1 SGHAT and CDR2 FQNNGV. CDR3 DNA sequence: TGTGCCAGCAGCTTACAGGGGGGTCAGCCCCAGCATTTT. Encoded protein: CASSLQGGQPQHF.

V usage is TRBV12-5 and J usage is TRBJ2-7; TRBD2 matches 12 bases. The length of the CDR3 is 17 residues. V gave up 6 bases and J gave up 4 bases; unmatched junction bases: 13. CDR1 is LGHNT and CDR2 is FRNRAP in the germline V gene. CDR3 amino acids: CASGSPPGLAGSYEQYF. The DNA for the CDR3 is TGTGCTAGTGGCTCCCCTCCTGGACTAGCGGGAAGTTACGAGCAGTACTTC.

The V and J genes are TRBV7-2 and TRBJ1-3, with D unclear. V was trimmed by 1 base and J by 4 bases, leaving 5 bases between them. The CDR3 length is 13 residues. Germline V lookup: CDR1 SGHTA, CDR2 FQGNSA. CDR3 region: CASSLVRGNTIYF. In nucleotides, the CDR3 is TGTGCCAGCAGCTTAGTACGGGGAAACACCATATATTTT.

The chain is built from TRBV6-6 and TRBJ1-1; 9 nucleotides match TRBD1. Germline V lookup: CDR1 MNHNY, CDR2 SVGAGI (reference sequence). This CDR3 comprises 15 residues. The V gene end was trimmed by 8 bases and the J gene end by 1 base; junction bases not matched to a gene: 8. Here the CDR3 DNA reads TGTGCCAGCTCTACACAGGGGGCTAGGAACACTGAAGCTTTCTTT. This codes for CASSTQGARNTEAFF.

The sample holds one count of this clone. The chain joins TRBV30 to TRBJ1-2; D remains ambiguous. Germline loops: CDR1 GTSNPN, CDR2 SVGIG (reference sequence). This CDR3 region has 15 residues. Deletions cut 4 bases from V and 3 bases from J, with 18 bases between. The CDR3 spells CAWKGLQRTHYGYTF. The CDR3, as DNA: TGTGCCTGGAAGGGTTTGCAACGGACTCACTATGGCTACACCTTC.

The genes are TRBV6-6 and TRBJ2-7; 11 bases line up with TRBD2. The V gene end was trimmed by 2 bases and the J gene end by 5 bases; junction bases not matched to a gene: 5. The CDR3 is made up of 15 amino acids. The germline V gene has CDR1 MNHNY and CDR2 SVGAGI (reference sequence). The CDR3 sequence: CASSYGGLAENEQYF. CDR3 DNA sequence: TGTGCCAGCAGTTACGGGGGACTAGCGGAAAACGAGCAGTACTTC.

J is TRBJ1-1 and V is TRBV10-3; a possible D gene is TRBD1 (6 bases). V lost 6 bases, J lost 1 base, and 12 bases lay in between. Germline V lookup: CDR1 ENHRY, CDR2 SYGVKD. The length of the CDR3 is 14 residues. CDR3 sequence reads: CAIRVRQENTEAFF. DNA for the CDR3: TGTGCCATCAGGGTTCGACAGGAGAACACTGAAGCTTTCTTT.

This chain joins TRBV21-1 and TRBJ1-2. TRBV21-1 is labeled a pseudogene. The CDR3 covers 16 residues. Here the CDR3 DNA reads TGTGCCAGCATCCCGACCCCCCCGGGGGGCTGCTATGGCTACACCTTC. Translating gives CASIPTPPGGCYGYTF.

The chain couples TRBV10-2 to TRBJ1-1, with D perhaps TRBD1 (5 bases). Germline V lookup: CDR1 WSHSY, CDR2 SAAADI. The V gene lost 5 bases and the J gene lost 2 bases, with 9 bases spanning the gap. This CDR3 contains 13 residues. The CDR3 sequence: CASSKTVNTEAFF. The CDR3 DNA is TGCGCCAGCAGTAAGACAGTTAACACTGAAGCTTTCTTT.

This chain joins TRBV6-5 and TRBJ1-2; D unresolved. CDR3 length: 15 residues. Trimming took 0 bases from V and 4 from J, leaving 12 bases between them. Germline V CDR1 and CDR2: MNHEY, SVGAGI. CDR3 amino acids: CASSYSELSPYGYTF. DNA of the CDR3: TGTGCCAGCAGTTACTCCGAGTTATCCCCCTATGGCTACACCTTC.

This CDR3 is CASSPVAGAMGYEQYF. The DNA of the CDR3 is TGTGCCAGCAGCCCCGTAGCGGGAGCTATGGGCTACGAGCAGTACTTC. The chain couples TRBV7-8 to TRBJ2-7, with 9 bases identical to TRBD2. After removal of 5 bases from V and 3 bases from J, the junction contained 11 bases not matched to a gene. Germline values: CDR1 SGHVS, CDR2 FQNEAQ. The CDR3 spans 16 residues.

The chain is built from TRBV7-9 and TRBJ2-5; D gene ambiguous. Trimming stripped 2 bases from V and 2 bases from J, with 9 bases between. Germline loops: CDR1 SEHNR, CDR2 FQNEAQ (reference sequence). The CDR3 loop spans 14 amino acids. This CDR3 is CASSLLLGQETQYF. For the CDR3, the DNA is TGTGCCAGCAGCTTACTGCTCGGTCAAGAGACCCAGTACTTC.

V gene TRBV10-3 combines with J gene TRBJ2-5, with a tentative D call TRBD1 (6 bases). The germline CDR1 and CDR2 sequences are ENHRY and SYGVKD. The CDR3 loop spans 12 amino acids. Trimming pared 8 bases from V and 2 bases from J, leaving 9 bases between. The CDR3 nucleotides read TGTGCCATCGGGGGACAACAAGAGACCCAGTACTTC. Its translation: CAIGGQQETQYF.

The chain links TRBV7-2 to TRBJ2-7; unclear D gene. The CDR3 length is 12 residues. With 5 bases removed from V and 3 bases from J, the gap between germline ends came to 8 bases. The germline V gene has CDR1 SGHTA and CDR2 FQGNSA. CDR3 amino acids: CASSLAHYEQYF. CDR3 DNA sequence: TGTGCCAGCAGCCTTGCGCACTACGAGCAGTACTTC.

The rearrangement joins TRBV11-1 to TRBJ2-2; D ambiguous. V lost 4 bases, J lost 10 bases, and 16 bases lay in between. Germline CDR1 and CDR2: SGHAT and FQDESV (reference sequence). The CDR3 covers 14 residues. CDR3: CASSSAQALAELFF. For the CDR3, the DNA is TGTGCCAGCAGCTCCGCGCAAGCGCTCGCGGAGCTGTTTTTT.

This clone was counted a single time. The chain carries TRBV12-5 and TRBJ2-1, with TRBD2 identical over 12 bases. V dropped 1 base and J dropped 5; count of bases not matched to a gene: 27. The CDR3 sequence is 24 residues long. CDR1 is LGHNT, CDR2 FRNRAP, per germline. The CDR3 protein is CASGLAPFEPLLAGGSQRHNEQFF. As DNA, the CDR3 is TGTGCTAGTGGTTTGGCACCCTTTGAGCCCTTACTAGCGGGAGGTTCCCAAAGACACAATGAGCAGTTCTTC. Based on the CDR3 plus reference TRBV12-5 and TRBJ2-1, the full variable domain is DARVTQTPRHKVTEMGQEVTMRCQPILGHNTVFWYRQTMMQGLELLAYFRNRAPLDDSGMPKDRFSAEMPDATLATLKIQPSEPRDSAVYFCASGLAPFEPLLAGGSQRHNEQFFGPGTRLTVL.

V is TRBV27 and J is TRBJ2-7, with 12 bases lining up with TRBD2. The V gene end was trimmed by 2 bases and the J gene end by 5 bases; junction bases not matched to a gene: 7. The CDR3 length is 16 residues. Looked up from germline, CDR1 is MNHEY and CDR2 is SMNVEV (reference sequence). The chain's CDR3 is CASSLGRLAGENEQYF. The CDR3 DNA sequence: TGTGCCAGCAGTTTAGGCCGACTAGCGGGAGAGAACGAGCAGTACTTC.

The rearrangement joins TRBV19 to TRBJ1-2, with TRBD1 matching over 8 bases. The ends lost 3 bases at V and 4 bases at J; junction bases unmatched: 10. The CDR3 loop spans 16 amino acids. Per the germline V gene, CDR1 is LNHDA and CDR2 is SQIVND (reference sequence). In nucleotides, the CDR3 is TGTGCCAGTAGTATCCCACACTCAGGGGGCAGCTATGGCTACACCTTC. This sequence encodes CASSIPHSGGSYGYTF. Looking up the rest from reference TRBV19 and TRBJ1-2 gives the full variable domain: DGGITQSPKYLFRKEGQNVTLSCEQNLNHDAMYWYRQDPGQGLRLIYYSQIVNDFQKGDIAEGYSVSREKKESFPLTVTSAQKNPTAFYLCASSIPHSGGSYGYTFGSGTRLTVV.

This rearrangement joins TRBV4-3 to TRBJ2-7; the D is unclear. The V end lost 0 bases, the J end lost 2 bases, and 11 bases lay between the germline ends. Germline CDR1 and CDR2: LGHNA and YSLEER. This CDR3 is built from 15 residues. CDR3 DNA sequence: TGCGCCAGCAGCCAAGATCAGGCCCGCCCCTACGAGCAGTACTTC. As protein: CASSQDQARPYEQYF.

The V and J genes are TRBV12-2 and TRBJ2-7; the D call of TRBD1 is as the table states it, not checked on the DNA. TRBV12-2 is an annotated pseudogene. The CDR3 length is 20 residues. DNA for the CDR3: TGTGCAAGTCGCTTAGCTTATAGCCCTGAATCCGGGACAGGGTCCTACGAGCAGTACTTC. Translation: CASRLAYSPESGTGSYEQYF.